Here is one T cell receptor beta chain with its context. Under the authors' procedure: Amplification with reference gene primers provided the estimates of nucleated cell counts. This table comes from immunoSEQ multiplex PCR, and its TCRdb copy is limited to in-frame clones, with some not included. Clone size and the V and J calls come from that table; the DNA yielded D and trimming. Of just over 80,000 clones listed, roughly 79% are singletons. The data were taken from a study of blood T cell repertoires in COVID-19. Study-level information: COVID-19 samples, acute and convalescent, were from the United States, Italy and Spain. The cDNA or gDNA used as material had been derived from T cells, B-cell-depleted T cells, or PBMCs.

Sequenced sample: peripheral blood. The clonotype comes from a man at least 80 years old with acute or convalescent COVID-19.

Here the CDR3 DNA reads TGTGCCAGCAGCACAAGTCCAAACACTGAAGCTTTCTTT. This gives the protein CASSTSPNTEAFF. The V gene is TRBV7-3, the J gene TRBJ1-1; D not certain. The V and J ends lost 5 bases and 2 bases respectively, with 9 bases between them. CDR1 and CDR2 from the germline V gene are SGHTA and FQGTGA. The length of the CDR3 is 13 residues.